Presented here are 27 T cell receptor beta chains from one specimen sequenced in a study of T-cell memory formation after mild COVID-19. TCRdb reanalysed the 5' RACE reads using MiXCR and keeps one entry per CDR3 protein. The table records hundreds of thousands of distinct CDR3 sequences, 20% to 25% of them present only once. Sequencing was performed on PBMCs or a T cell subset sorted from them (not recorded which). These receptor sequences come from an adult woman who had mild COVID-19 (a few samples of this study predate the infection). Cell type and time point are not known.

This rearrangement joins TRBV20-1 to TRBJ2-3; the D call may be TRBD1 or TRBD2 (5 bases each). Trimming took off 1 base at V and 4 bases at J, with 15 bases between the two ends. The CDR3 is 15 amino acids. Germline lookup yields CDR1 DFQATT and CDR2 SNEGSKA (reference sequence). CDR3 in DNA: TGCAGTGCTAGAGGCGAGATTCGGGGCGCAGATACGCAGTATTTT. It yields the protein CSARGEIRGADTQYF.

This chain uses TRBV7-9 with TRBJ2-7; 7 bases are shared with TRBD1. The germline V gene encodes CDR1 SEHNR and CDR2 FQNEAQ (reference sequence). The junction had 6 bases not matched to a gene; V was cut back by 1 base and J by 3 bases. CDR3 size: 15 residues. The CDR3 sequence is CASSLGQGSGYEQYF. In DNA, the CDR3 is TGTGCCAGCAGCTTAGGACAGGGTTCTGGCTACGAGCAGTACTTC.

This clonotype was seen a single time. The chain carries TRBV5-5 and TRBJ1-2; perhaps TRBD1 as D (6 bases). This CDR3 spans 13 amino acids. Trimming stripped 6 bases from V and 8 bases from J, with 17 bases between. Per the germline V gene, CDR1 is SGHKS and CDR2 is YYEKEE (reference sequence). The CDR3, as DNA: TGTGCCAGCACGATGGACAGCGTACGGGGCTACACCTTC. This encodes CASTMDSVRGYTF.

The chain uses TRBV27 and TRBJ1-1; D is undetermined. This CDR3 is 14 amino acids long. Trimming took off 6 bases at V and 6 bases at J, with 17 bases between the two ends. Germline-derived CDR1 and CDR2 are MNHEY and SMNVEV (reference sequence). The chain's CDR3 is CASSTSPAIAEAFF. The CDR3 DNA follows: TGTGCCAGCAGCACCTCTCCGGCGATCGCTGAAGCTTTCTTT.

CDR3 coding DNA: TGTGCCAGCAGCTTAGAAAAGGGACAGTACTACGAGCAGTACTTC. It specifies CASSLEKGQYYEQYF. The chain has TRBV7-8 and TRBJ2-7, with TRBD1 matching over 7 bases. V shed 1 base and J 3 bases; nucleotides not matched to a gene: 6. The CDR3 runs 15 residues. Germline CDR1 is SGHVS and CDR2 is FQNEAQ.

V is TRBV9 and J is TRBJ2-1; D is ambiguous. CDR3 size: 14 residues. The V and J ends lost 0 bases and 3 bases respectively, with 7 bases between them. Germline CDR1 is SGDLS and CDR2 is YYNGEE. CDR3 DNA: TGTGCCAGCAGCGTAGAGGGTAGCTACAATGAGCAGTTCTTC. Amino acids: CASSVEGSYNEQFF.

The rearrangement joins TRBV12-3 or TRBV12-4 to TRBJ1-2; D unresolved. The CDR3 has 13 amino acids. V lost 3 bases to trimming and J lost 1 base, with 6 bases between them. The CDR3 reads CASSFGNNYGYTF. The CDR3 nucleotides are TGTGCCAGCAGTTTCGGGAATAACTATGGCTACACCTTC.

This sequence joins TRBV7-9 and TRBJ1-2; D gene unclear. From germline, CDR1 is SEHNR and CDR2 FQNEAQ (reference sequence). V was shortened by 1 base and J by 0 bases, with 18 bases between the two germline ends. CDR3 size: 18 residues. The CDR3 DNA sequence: TGTGCCAGCAGCTTAGAGGCGTTTGGACGGAGTGCTAACTATGGCTACACCTTC. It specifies CASSLEAFGRSANYGYTF.

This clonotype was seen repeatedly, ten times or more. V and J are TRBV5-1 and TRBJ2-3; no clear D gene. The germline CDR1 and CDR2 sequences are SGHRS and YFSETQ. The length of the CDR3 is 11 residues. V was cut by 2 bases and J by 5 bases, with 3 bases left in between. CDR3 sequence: CASSFLDTQYF. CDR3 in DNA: TGCGCCAGCAGCTTTCTAGATACGCAGTATTTT.

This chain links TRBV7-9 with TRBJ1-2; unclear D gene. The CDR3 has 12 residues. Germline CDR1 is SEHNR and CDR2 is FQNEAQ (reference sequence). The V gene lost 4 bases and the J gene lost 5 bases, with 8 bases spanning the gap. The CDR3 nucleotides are TGTGCCAGCAGCTACTCGGAGTATGGCTACACCTTC. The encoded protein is CASSYSEYGYTF.

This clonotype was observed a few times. The CDR3 sequence is CASSLSWGSNQPQHF. The CDR3 nucleotides are TGTGCCAGCAGTTTAAGTTGGGGCAGCAATCAGCCCCAGCATTTT. This chain connects TRBV12-3 or TRBV12-4 to TRBJ1-5; D is possibly TRBD1 (5 bases). V gave up 2 bases and J gave up 1 base, with 9 bases separating them. The CDR3 contains 15 residues.

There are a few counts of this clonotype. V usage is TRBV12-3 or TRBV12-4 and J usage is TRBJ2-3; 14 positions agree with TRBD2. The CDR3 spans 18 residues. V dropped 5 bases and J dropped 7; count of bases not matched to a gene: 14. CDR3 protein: CASSPLGVGLAGENTQYF. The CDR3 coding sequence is TGTGCCAGCAGTCCTTTGGGGGTGGGACTAGCGGGGGAGAATACGCAGTATTTT.

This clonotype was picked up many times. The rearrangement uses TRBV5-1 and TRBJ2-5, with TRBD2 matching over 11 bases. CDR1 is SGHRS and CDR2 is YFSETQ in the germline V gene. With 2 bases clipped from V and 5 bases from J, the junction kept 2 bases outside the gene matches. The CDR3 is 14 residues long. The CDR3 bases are TGCGCCAGCAGCTTTAGCGGGGGGGCTGAGACCCAGTACTTC. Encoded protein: CASSFSGGAETQYF.

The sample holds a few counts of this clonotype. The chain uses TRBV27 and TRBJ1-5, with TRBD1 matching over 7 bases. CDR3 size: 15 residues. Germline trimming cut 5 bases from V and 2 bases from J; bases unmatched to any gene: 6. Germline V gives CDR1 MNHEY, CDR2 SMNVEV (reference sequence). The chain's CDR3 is CASSASGGGNQPQHF. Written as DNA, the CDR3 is TGTGCCAGCAGTGCCTCAGGGGGTGGCAATCAGCCCCAGCATTTT.

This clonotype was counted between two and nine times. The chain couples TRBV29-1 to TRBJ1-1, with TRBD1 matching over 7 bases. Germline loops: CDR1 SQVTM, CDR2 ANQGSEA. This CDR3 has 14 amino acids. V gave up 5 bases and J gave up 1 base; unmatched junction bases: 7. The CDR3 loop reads CSVKGGTANTEAFF. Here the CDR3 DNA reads TGCAGCGTTAAAGGGGGGACAGCGAACACTGAAGCTTTCTTT.

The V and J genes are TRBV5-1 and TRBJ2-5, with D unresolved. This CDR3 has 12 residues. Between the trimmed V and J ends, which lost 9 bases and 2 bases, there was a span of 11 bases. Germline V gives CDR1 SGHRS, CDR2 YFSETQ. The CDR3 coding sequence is TGCGCCAAGTCCGGGCGGCAAGAGACCCAGTACTTC. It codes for CAKSGRQETQYF.

CDR3 sequence reads: CSVSGRGPQETQYF. Written as DNA, the CDR3 is TGCAGCGTATCGGGGAGGGGTCCCCAAGAGACCCAGTACTTC. V usage is TRBV29-1 and J usage is TRBJ2-5; 7 positions agree with TRBD2. The CDR3 is 14 amino acids. J lost 1 base, V lost 6 bases, and 8 bases had no gene match. Germline V gene sequence: CDR1 SQVTM, CDR2 ANQGSEA.

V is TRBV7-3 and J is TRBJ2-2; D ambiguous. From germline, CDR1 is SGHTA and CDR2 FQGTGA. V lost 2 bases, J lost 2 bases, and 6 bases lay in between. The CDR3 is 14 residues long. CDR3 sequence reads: CASSLRSNTGELFF. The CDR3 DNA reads TGTGCCAGCAGCTTACGGAGTAACACCGGGGAGCTGTTTTTT.

CDR3: CAWRDTKTGFTDTQYF. The CDR3 nucleotides are TGTGCCTGGAGGGACACGAAGACAGGGTTCACAGATACGCAGTATTTT. The chain has TRBV30 and TRBJ2-3; TRBD1 aligns across 7 bases. V shed 3 bases, J shed 2 bases, and the junction held 11 bases outside the gene matches. The CDR3 covers 16 residues. Germline values: CDR1 GTSNPN, CDR2 SVGIG (reference sequence).

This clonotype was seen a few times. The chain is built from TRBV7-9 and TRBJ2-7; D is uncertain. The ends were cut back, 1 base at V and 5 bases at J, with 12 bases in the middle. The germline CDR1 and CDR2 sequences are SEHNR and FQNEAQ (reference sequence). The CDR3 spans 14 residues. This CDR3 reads CASSLGPVGNEQYF. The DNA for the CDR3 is TGTGCCAGCAGCTTAGGACCGGTAGGGAACGAGCAGTACTTC.

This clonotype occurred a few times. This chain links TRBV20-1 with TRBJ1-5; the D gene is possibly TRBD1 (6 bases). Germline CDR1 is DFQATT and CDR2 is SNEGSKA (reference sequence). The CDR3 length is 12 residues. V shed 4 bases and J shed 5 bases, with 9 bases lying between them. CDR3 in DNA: TGCAGTGCTAAAGGGGGTGATCAGCCCCAGCATTTT. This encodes CSAKGGDQPQHF.

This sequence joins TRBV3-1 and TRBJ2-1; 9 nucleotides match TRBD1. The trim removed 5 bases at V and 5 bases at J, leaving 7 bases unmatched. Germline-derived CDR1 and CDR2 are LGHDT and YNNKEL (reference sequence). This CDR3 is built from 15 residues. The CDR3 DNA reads TGTGCCAGCAGCATCCGGGACAGGGTAAACAATGAGCAGTTCTTC. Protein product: CASSIRDRVNNEQFF.

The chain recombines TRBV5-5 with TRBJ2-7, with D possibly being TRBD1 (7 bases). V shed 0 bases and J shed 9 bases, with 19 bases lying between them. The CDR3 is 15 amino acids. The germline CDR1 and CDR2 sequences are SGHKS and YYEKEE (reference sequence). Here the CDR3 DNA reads TGTGCCAGCAGCTTGGGCGGGACAGTGAGTATGGTGCAGTACTTC. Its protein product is CASSLGGTVSMVQYF.

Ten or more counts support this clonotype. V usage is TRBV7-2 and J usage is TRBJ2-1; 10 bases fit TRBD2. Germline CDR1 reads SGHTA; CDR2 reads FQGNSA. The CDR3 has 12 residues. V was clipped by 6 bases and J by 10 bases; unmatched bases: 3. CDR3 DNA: TGTGCCAGCAGGGGGGGACTAGCGGAGCAGTTCTTC. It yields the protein CASRGGLAEQFF.

The DNA for the CDR3 is TGTGCCAGCAGCTTGGGGGAATCGGGGGATGAGCAGTTCTTC. Residues: CASSLGESGDEQFF. This chain connects TRBV5-4 to TRBJ2-1; maybe TRBD2 (6 bases). The CDR3 covers 14 residues. Germline assignment: CDR1 SGHNT and CDR2 YYREEE (reference sequence). V lost 0 bases to trimming and J lost 8 bases, with 12 bases between them.

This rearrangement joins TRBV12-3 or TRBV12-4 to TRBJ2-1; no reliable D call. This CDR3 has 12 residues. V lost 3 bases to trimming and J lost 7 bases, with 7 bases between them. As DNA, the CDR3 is TGTGCCAGCAGTTTTGTGCCAAATGAGCAGTTCTTC. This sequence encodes CASSFVPNEQFF.

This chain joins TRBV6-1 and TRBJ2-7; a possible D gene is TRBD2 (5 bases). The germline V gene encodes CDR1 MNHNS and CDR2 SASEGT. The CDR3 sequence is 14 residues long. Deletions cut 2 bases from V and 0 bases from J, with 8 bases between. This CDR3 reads CASSESGDSYEQYF. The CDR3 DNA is TGTGCCAGCAGTGAAAGCGGAGACTCCTACGAGCAGTACTTC.